The rows below give T cell receptor beta chains drawn from one sample of a study of CD8 T cells in Susac syndrome. TCRdb processed the immunoSEQ multiplex PCR reads anew with MiXCR; each CDR3 protein has one entry. The sample includes over 150,000 distinct CDR3 sequences, approximately 94% of them seen just once. Sequenced: CD4+ T cells from PBMCs. These receptors came from a human donor with Susac syndrome. Both conserved end residues are part of each CDR3. A D gene is named only where the DNA matches it firmly. Not every row has a clone size; where given, it reads once, few, many or a size class.

len	abundance	v_gene	j_gene	d_gene	CDR3aa	CDR3nt
14	-	TRBV29-1	TRBJ2-7	TRBD1	CSVDAGTGGYEQYF	TGCAGCGTTGATGCCGGGACAGGGGGCTACGAGCAGTACTTC
13	-	TRBV12-3/TRBV12-4	TRBJ1-2	-	CASSLSAIYGYTF	TGTGCCAGCAGTTTAAGCGCGATCTATGGCTACACCTTC
15	-	TRBV20-1	TRBJ2-3	TRBD2	CSARGTSGSRDTQYF	TGCAGTGCTAGGGGGACTAGCGGCTCGAGGGATACGCAGTATTTT
16	-	TRBV7-9	TRBJ2-3	-	CASSPGALHAADTQYF	TGTGCCAGCAGCCCAGGAGCTCTCCATGCTGCAGATACGCAGTATTTT
14	-	TRBV6-1	TRBJ2-5	-	CASSEWAQEETQYF	TGTGCCAGCAGTGAATGGGCACAGGAAGAGACCCAGTACTTC
12	once	TRBV29-1	TRBJ1-2	-	CSVEDSVYGYTF	TGCAGCGTTGAAGACAGTGTCTATGGCTACACCTTC
15	-	TRBV5-1	TRBJ2-3	-	CASSLAMRGTDTQYF	TGCGCCAGCAGCTTGGCCATGCGGGGCACAGATACGCAGTATTTT
13	-	TRBV30	TRBJ1-2	-	CAWSVLGAHGYTF	TGTGCCTGGAGTGTACTAGGGGCGCACGGCTACACCTTC
17	-	TRBV28	TRBJ2-5	TRBD1	CASSTPQPGQGGETQYF	TGTGCCAGCAGTACCCCCCAACCGGGACAGGGGGGGGAGACCCAGTACTTC
11	-	TRBV29-1	TRBJ1-1	-	CSGGGDTEAFF	TGCAGCGGTGGAGGGGACACTGAAGCTTTCTTT
15	once	TRBV25-1	TRBJ2-3	-	CASSESGRGTDTQYF	TGTGCCAGCAGTGAATCGGGAAGGGGCACAGATACGCAGTATTTT
15	-	TRBV13	TRBJ1-2	TRBD1	CASSLFGQGNYGYTF	TGTGCCAGCAGCTTATTCGGACAGGGGAACTATGGCTACACCTTC
15	-	TRBV7-3	TRBJ2-3	TRBD2	CASQEREGTTDTQYF	TGTGCCAGCCAGGAGCGGGAGGGCACCACAGATACGCAGTATTTT
15	-	TRBV28	TRBJ1-1	-	CASSPTRIVNTEAFF	TGTGCCAGCAGTCCTACGCGGATCGTGAACACTGAAGCTTTCTTT
16	once	TRBV9	TRBJ2-2	TRBD1	CASSAFGQGNTGELFF	TGTGCCAGCAGCGCCTTCGGACAGGGCAACACCGGGGAGCTGTTTTTT
15	once	TRBV6-5	TRBJ1-5	TRBD1	CASSPGQLSNQPQHF	TGTGCCAGCAGTCCGGGACAGCTATCGAATCAGCCCCAGCATTTT
18	once	TRBV18	TRBJ1-6	TRBD1	CASSPSAPGTGNNSPLHF	TGTGCCAGCTCACCTTCCGCCCCCGGGACAGGGAATAATTCACCCCTCCACTTT
12	-	TRBV28	TRBJ2-5	-	CASSSGGRTQYF	TGTGCCAGCAGTTCAGGGGGGAGGACCCAGTACTTC
16	-	TRBV11-2	TRBJ2-3	TRBD1	CASSLVGQGSYGTQYF	TGTGCCAGCAGCTTAGTGGGACAGGGGAGCTACGGTACGCAGTATTTT
16	-	TRBV4-1	TRBJ2-6	-	CASSQAPGHGANVLTF	TGCGCCAGCAGCCAAGCCCCGGGACACGGGGCCAACGTCCTGACTTTC
15	once	TRBV28	TRBJ2-5	TRBD1	CASSTQGAGGETQYF	TGTGCCAGCAGTACACAGGGGGCAGGTGGGGAGACCCAGTACTTC
14	-	TRBV5-6	TRBJ2-1	TRBD2	CASIVAGPYNEQFF	TGTGCCAGCATCGTAGCGGGGCCGTACAATGAGCAGTTCTTC
15	-	TRBV20-1	TRBJ2-3	-	CSARDNGGPTDTQYF	TGCAGTGCTAGAGATAACGGGGGGCCCACAGATACGCAGTATTTT
10	-	TRBV28	TRBJ2-7	-	CATTGSEQYF	TGTGCCACCACAGGGAGCGAGCAGTACTTC
15	-	TRBV15	TRBJ2-7	TRBD1	CATSEGQAGAYEQYF	TGTGCCACCAGCGAGGGACAGGCCGGGGCCTACGAGCAGTACTTC
13	-	TRBV29-1	TRBJ2-3	TRBD1	CSAGTGDTDTQYF	TGCAGCGCTGGGACAGGGGACACAGATACGCAGTATTTT
16	-	TRBV5-1	TRBJ2-1	-	CASSPHRESAYNEQFF	TGCGCCAGCAGCCCTCACCGGGAGAGTGCCTACAATGAGCAGTTCTTC
14	once	TRBV6-2/TRBV6-3	TRBJ1-1	-	CASSTGNAGTEAFF	TGTGCCAGCTCCACAGGGAATGCGGGCACTGAAGCTTTCTTT
12	-	TRBV12-5	TRBJ2-2	-	CASESNTGELFF	TGTGCTAGTGAAAGCAACACCGGGGAGCTGTTTTTT